The clone carrying this TCR beta chain was seen a few times. The target antigen is unknown. This sample was taken from a study of identical twins. From the 5' RACE reads, TCRdb called clonotypes with MiXCR, one entry per CDR3 protein. The sample shows about 890,000 distinct CDR3 sequences, approximately 13% of them seen only once. General study points: Beta out-of-frame twin sharing showed a weaker excess.

Germline V gives CDR1 MNHEY, CDR2 SMNVEV (reference sequence). V trimming: 6 bases; J trimming: 6 bases; junction bases outside the gene matches: 5. The CDR3 contains 13 residues. The same sample was also used in a study of yellow fever vaccine responses in identical twins.

Sequenced input: PBMCs. The receptor was derived from a woman aged 18-29 years in good health. V and J are TRBV27 and TRBJ1-2; 9 bases line up with TRBD1. CDR3 DNA: TGTGCCAGCAGCTTTACAGGGGGCCATGGCTACACCTTC. Protein sequence: CASSFTGGHGYTF.